What follows are 22 T cell receptor beta chains derived from one specimen sequenced in a study of identical twins (dated by TCRdb to 2016 to 2017). Library creation used 5' RACE. Sequencing took place on an Illumina HiSeq 2000. Using fastp trimming at Q25 and MiXCR clonotype assembly, TCRdb reanalyzed the public sequencing data and kept in-frame beta chains. Rows with a matching CDR3 protein are joined into one entry that keeps the most common DNA and genes. Recorded for this sample are 260,000 or so distinct CDR3 sequences; 6.5% to 9% of them occurred a single time. The top ten hold around 5% of the sample. These data also featured in a second study, about yellow fever vaccine responses in identical twins.

The specimen was CD8+ T cells sorted from blood. The receptors were sampled from a woman between 18 and 30 years old in good health.

V and J are TRBV7-2 and TRBJ2-7; D is unclear. This CDR3 spans 14 amino acids. In germline, CDR1 is SGHTA, CDR2 FQGNSA. V was clipped by 3 bases and J by 3 bases, with 12 bases between them. CDR3 sequence reads: CASSFLGPNYEQYF. Here the CDR3 DNA reads TGTGCCAGCAGCTTCCTTGGCCCCAACTACGAGCAGTACTTC.

This clonotype was detected a few times. J is TRBJ2-1 and V is TRBV6-1, with D tentatively TRBD2 (7 bases). V shed 5 bases and J shed 10 bases, with 18 bases lying between them. The CDR3 runs to 14 residues. In germline, CDR1 is MNHNS, CDR2 SASEGT. CDR3 in amino acids: CASSPGGPSREQFF. As DNA, the CDR3 is TGTGCCAGCAGTCCGGGGGGCCCCTCGCGGGAGCAGTTCTTC.

This clonotype was counted between two and nine times. The V and J genes are TRBV27 and TRBJ2-5; D may be TRBD2 (6 bases). CDR3 size: 13 residues. The V gene's germline CDR1 is MNHEY and CDR2 SMNVEV (reference sequence). Trimming removed 7 bases at V and 5 bases at J, with 14 bases between. CDR3 loop: CASTKGGRETQYF. As DNA, the CDR3 is TGTGCCAGCACTAAGGGAGGAAGGGAGACCCAGTACTTC.

This clonotype has at least ten counts. This sequence joins TRBV12-3 or TRBV12-4 and TRBJ2-5; D might be TRBD2 (6 bases). Trimming removed 7 bases from V and 4 bases from J, with 16 bases in between. The CDR3 extends over 14 amino acids. This CDR3 is CASTPTSFSETQYF. CDR3 nucleotides: TGTGCCAGCACTCCGACTAGTTTCTCAGAGACCCAGTACTTC.

This clonotype was detected only a few times. The chain uses TRBV6-1 and TRBJ1-2, with 7 bases fitting TRBD1. The CDR3 has 16 amino acids. Per germline, CDR1 MNHNS and CDR2 SASEGT. V shed 4 bases, J shed 0 bases, and the junction held 8 bases outside the gene matches. CDR3 DNA sequence: TGTGCCAGCAGTGTAATGGGGACAGAGGCTAACTATGGCTACACCTTC. Translating gives CASSVMGTEANYGYTF.

The J gene is TRBJ2-1, the V gene TRBV20-1; D is unclear. CDR1 is DFQATT, CDR2 SNEGSKA, per germline (reference sequence). With 3 bases removed from V and 7 bases from J, the gap between germline ends came to 10 bases. This CDR3 contains 12 residues. CDR3 sequence: CSASDPANEQFF. CDR3 coding DNA: TGCAGTGCTAGCGACCCAGCAAATGAGCAGTTCTTC.

This clonotype was observed many times. The chain is built from TRBV7-9 and TRBJ1-6, with unresolved D. Trimming pared 1 base from V and 7 bases from J, leaving 11 bases between. There are 15 residues in the CDR3. Germline V gene lookup returns CDR1 SEHNR and CDR2 FQNEAQ (reference sequence). The CDR3 region has the DNA TGTGCCAGCAGCTTAGTGGCAGGCCCAAATTCACCCCTCCACTTT. Amino acid sequence: CASSLVAGPNSPLHF.

This clonotype was observed many times. This rearrangement joins TRBV29-1 to TRBJ2-2; 8 bases line up with TRBD2. Trimming cost V 5 bases and J 6 bases; bases outside gene matches: 2. Germline V gene sequence: CDR1 SQVTM, CDR2 ANQGSEA. This CDR3 has 12 amino acids. CDR3: CSVRGGSGELFF. CDR3 bases: TGCAGCGTTCGCGGGGGGTCCGGGGAGCTGTTTTTT.

This clonotype came up a few times. The CDR3 nucleotides read TGCGCCAGCAGCCAAGTTTCGGCAGAAACCTATGGCTACACCTTC. This codes for CASSQVSAETYGYTF. The chain uses TRBV4-1 and TRBJ1-2; no clear D gene. This CDR3 is 15 amino acids long. V lost 1 base, J lost 4 bases, and 13 bases lay in between. In germline, CDR1 is MGHRA, CDR2 YSYEKL.

The chain has TRBV25-1 and TRBJ2-1, with D tentatively TRBD2 (5 bases). The germline V gene encodes CDR1 MGHDK and CDR2 SYGVNS. CDR3 size: 15 residues. V was shortened by 4 bases and J by 7 bases, with 17 bases between the two germline ends. For the CDR3, the DNA is TGTGCCAGCAGTGGCTTTGGACGGACTCCAAATGAGCAGTTCTTC. Residues: CASSGFGRTPNEQFF.

This clonotype appeared many times. The V gene is TRBV20-1, the J gene TRBJ2-7; 7 bases agree with TRBD2. The CDR3 totals 13 residues. The V segment lost 6 bases and the J segment 0 bases; nucleotides outside the gene matches: 5. Germline lookup yields CDR1 DFQATT and CDR2 SNEGSKA (reference sequence). The CDR3 DNA sequence: TGCAGTGCCACGGGACTAACCTCCTACGAGCAGTACTTC. It specifies CSATGLTSYEQYF.

This clonotype was seen a handful of times. The rearrangement links TRBV5-5 to TRBJ2-7; D not certain. In germline, CDR1 is SGHKS, CDR2 YYEKEE (reference sequence). The CDR3 consists of 15 residues. V was clipped by 0 bases and J by 3 bases, with 13 bases between them. This CDR3 reads CASSLDSFTFYEQYF. The CDR3 DNA sequence: TGTGCCAGCAGCTTGGACTCGTTTACCTTCTACGAGCAGTACTTC.

Remarks on this clonotype: A read error may account for a junction end that differs from germline. CDR3 sequence (DNA): TGTGCCAGCAGTTCACAGAACATCGGGGAGCTGTTTTTT. Its protein is CASSSQNIGELFF. The rearrangement joins TRBV12-3 or TRBV12-4 to TRBJ2-2; D gene uncertain. This CDR3 has 13 residues.

This clonotype was counted ten times or more. This chain uses TRBV25-1 with TRBJ1-6, with D perhaps matching TRBD1 (5 bases). Looked up from germline, CDR1 is MGHDK and CDR2 is SYGVNS. The CDR3 is 15 residues long. V lost 0 bases, J lost 4 bases, and 7 bases lay in between. The CDR3 nucleotides read TGTGCCAGCAGTGAATATCAGGGATATAATTCACCCCTCCACTTT. This translates into CASSEYQGYNSPLHF.

V usage is TRBV5-5 and J usage is TRBJ2-1; D unresolved. The CDR3 runs 13 residues. V was shortened by 1 base and J by 9 bases, with 11 bases between the two germline ends. The V gene's germline CDR1 is SGHKS and CDR2 YYEKEE (reference sequence). For the CDR3, the DNA is TGTGCCAGCAGCTTGTCTGAAGTCATTGAGCAGTTCTTC. This translates into CASSLSEVIEQFF.

V is TRBV5-1 and J is TRBJ2-1; 14 bases map to TRBD2. The CDR3 sequence is 17 residues long. Germline CDR1 reads SGHRS; CDR2 reads YFSETQ. J was trimmed by 8 bases and V by 4 bases; bases with no gene match: 11. The CDR3 loop reads CASSTLTSGGGAHEQFF. The CDR3 DNA follows: TGCGCCAGCAGCACCCTGACTAGCGGGGGGGGGGCCCATGAGCAGTTCTTC.

The V gene is TRBV12-3 or TRBV12-4, the J gene TRBJ1-2; 9 bases agree with TRBD1. The ends lost 6 bases at V and 7 bases at J; junction bases unmatched: 6. The CDR3 spans 13 residues. The CDR3 coding sequence is TGTGCCAGCAGCCCTACAGGGGGCGGTGGCTACACCTTC. It codes for CASSPTGGGGYTF.

This clonotype appeared many times. The DNA for the CDR3 is TGTGCCAGCTCACCGGGAGTGAACACTGAAGCTTTCTTT. The encoded protein is CASSPGVNTEAFF. This chain connects TRBV18 to TRBJ1-1; D not certain. Germline CDR1 and CDR2: KGHSH and LQKENI. The V gene lost 3 bases and the J gene lost 0 bases, with 5 bases spanning the gap. CDR3 size: 13 residues.

This clonotype has at least ten counts. This chain links TRBV7-9 with TRBJ2-1; D gene ambiguous. Germline assignment: CDR1 SEHNR and CDR2 FQNEAQ (reference sequence). The CDR3 loop spans 15 amino acids. The V end lost 1 base, the J end lost 0 bases, and 7 bases lay between the germline ends. The CDR3: CASSLDWGSYNEQFF. In nucleotides, the CDR3 is TGTGCCAGCAGCTTAGATTGGGGCTCCTACAATGAGCAGTTCTTC.

This clonotype was found many times. V and J are TRBV27 and TRBJ2-1, with 8 nucleotides matching TRBD2. The junction had 12 bases not matched to a gene; V was cut back by 5 bases and J by 9 bases. This CDR3 has 15 residues. From germline, CDR1 is MNHEY and CDR2 SMNVEV (reference sequence). The CDR3 sequence: CASSLVGAGASEQFF. Written as DNA, the CDR3 is TGTGCCAGCAGTCTGGTGGGAGCGGGGGCTAGTGAGCAGTTCTTC.

There are many counts of this clonotype. The CDR3 region has the DNA TGTGCCAGTAGTATGATTCAGGGACCCAACACCGGGGAGCTGTTTTTT. Translation gives CASSMIQGPNTGELFF. The V call is TRBV19, the J call TRBJ2-2; D tentatively reads TRBD1 or TRBD2 (5 bases each). Trimming cost V 3 bases and J 2 bases, with 13 bases left between them. The CDR3 has 16 amino acids. Germline V lookup: CDR1 LNHDA, CDR2 SQIVND (reference sequence).

This clonotype was observed many times. The chain carries TRBV20-1 and TRBJ1-2; TRBD1 aligns across 9 bases. The germline CDR1 and CDR2 sequences are DFQATT and SNEGSKA (reference sequence). The CDR3 loop spans 18 amino acids. V lost 3 bases, J lost 5 bases, and 19 bases stayed unmatched. DNA for the CDR3: TGCAGTGCTAGTGGGTTTTGGACAGGGGTAGATATTCGGTATGGCTACACCTTC. Residues: CSASGFWTGVDIRYGYTF.